This T cell receptor (beta chain) originates from a study of blood T cells in healthy people across ages. Study results and caveats: Observed TCR beta diversity showed a strong correlation with the percentage of naive T cells as measured by flow cytometry.

The donors, aged about 6 to 90, were healthy Caucasians from Russia. Isolated PBMCs totaled at least 6 million in each sample. Per individual sample, total RNA of at least 5.5 micrograms was extracted. Sample-barcoded 5' priming and a J-beta primer mix drove a second PCR of about 6 to 12 cycles. One entry per CDR3 protein results from TCRdb running MiXCR on the 5' RACE reads. The sample includes around 690,000 distinct CDR3 sequences, roughly 53% of them seen just once. In regard to this clonotype: The antigen is unknown.

The junction had 5 bases not matched to a gene; V was cut back by 0 bases and J by 0 bases. This CDR3 region has 16 residues. Germline lookup yields CDR1 LGHNA and CDR2 YSLEER. The gene calls are TRBV4-3 and TRBJ2-7; TRBD2 aligns across 7 bases. This TCR was recovered from a man aged 55-75 years in good health. Sequenced sample: blood. CDR3 sequence: CASSQEYSGDSYEQYF. The CDR3 DNA is TGCGCCAGCAGCCAAGAGTACAGCGGGGACTCCTACGAGCAGTACTTC.